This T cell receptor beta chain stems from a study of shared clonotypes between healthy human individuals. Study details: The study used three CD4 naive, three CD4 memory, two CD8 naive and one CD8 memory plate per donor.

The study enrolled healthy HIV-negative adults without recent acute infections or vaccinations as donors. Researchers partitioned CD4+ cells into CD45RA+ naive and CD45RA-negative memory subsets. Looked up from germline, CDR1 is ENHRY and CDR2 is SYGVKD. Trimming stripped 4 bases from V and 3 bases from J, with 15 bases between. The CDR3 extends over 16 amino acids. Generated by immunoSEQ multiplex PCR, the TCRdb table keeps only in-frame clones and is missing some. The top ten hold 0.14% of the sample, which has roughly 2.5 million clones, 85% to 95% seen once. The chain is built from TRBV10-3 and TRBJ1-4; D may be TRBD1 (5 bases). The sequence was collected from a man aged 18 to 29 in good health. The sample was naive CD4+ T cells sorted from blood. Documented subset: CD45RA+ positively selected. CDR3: CAISASGQGANEKLFF. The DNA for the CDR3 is TGTGCCATCAGTGCATCCGGCCAAGGGGCTAATGAAAAACTGTTTTTT.